This TCR beta chain was documented in a study of cytomegalovirus exposure and HLA in healthy donors. In the study overall: The roughly 120 million unique TCR beta sequences, from roughly 180 million T cells, were found by an earlier analysis. For the approximately 410 genotyped donors, roughly 80% fell within the Caucasian-associated ancestry cluster. Study-level findings and limits: Among the CMV-associated chains, three were confirmed in vitro as specific for CMV antigens.

This PCR relied on a set of 60 Vbeta primers and 13 Jbeta primers. Measured with immunoSEQ multiplex PCR; TCRdb has only the in-frame clones, and not every one. The table has over 200,000 clones, 75% to 80% seen once. On this clone: Its antigen is still unknown.

Sequencing was carried out using PBMCs. This receptor was obtained from a male donor in good health and CMV-seronegative.

The CDR3 DNA is TGCGCCAGCAGCCAATTTTTCCAGGGGAACACTGAAGCTTTCTTT. As protein: CASSQFFQGNTEAFF. This chain uses TRBV4-1 with TRBJ1-1; a weak D match, TRBD1 (5 bases). Trimming removed 2 bases at V and 1 base at J, with 11 bases between. The CDR3 totals 15 residues. CDR1 is MGHRA, CDR2 YSYEKL, per germline.